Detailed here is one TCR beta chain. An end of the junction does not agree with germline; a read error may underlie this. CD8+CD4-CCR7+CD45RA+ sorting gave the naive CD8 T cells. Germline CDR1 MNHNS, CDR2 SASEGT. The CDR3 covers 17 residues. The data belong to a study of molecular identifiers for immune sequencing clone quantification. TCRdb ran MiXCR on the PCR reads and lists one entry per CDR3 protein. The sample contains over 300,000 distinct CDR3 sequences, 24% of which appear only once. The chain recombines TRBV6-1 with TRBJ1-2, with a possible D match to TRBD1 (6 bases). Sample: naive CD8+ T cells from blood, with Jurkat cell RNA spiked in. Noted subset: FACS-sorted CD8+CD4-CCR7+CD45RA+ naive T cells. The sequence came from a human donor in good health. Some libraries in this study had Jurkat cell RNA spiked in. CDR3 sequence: CASNEANTGLWNYGYTF. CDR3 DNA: TGTGCCAGCAATGAAGCCAATACAGGGCTCTGGAACTATGGCTACACCTTC.